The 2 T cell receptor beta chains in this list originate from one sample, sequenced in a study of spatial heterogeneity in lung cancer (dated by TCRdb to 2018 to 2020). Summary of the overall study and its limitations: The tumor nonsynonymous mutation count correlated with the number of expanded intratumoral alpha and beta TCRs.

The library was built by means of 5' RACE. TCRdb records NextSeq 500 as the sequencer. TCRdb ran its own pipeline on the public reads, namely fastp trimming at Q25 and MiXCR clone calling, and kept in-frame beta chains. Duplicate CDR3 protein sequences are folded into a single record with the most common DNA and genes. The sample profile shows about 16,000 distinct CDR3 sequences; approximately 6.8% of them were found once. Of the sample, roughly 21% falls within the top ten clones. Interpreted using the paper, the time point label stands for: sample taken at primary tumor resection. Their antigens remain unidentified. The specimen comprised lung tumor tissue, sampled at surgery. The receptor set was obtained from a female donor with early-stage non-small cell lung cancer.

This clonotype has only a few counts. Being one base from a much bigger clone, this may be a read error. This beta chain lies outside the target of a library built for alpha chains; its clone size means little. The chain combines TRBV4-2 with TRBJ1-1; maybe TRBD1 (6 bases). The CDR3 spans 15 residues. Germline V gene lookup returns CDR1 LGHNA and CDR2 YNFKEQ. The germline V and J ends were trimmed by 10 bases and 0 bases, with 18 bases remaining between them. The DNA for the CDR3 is TGTGCCACCCAGACAGGAGATACCATGAACACTGAAGCTTTCTTT. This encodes CATQTGDTMNTEAFF.

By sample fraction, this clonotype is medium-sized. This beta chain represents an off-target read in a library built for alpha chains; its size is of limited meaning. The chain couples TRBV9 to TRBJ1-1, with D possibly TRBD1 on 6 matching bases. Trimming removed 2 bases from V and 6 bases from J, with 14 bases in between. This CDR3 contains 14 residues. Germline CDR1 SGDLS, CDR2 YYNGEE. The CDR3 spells CASSVEQGLAEAFF. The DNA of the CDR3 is TGTGCCAGCAGCGTGGAACAGGGCCTGGCTGAAGCTTTCTTT.